Below, 21 T cell receptor beta chains from the same sample are listed, as sequenced in a study of T cell responses to AZD1222 COVID-19 vaccine. The repertoire was sequenced with immunoSEQ multiplex PCR; TCRdb's copy has only in-frame clones and lacks some. The sample includes 130,000 to 150,000 clones, around 89% of them seen just once. Sample: peripheral blood, taken on day 0 of AZD1222 vaccination. The receptors stem from an adult in good health.

The chain recombines TRBV19 with TRBJ1-2, with no clear D. CDR3 length equals 13 residues. In germline, CDR1 is LNHDA, CDR2 SQIVND (reference sequence). V lost 3 bases, J lost 5 bases, and 10 bases lay in between. The CDR3 sequence: CASSIEYWYGYTF. The CDR3 nucleotides read TGTGCCAGTAGTATTGAGTACTGGTATGGCTACACCTTC.

This chain connects TRBV18 to TRBJ2-7, with 7 bases fitting TRBD1. The CDR3 is 13 amino acids. The V gene end was trimmed by 5 bases and the J gene end by 2 bases; junction bases not matched to a gene: 3. The germline gives CDR1 KGHSH, CDR2 LQKENI. CDR3 sequence reads: CASSSQGAYEQYF. CDR3 DNA: TGTGCCAGCTCATCCCAGGGGGCCTACGAGCAGTACTTC. Full variable domain (rest looked up from reference TRBV18 and TRBJ2-7): NAGVMQNPRHLVRRRGQEARLRCSPMKGHSHVYWYRQLPEEGLKFMVYLQKENIIDESGMPKERFSAEFPKEGPSILRIQQVVRGDSAAYFCASSSQGAYEQYFGPGTRLTVT.

This chain connects TRBV18 to TRBJ2-6; D remains unclear. This CDR3 is 16 amino acids long. The germline V gene has CDR1 KGHSH and CDR2 LQKENI. The V end was cut by 8 bases, the J end by 3 bases, with 17 bases between. In DNA form, the CDR3 reads TGTGCCAGCCAACCCCAAAAGGCCGGTGGGGCCAACGTCCTGACTTTC. It yields the protein CASQPQKAGGANVLTF.

This chain connects TRBV4-1 to TRBJ1-4, with a tentative D call TRBD1 (5 bases). V was trimmed by 0 bases and J by 2 bases, leaving 13 bases between them. The length of the CDR3 is 17 residues. Germline values: CDR1 MGHRA, CDR2 YSYEKL. The DNA for the CDR3 is TGCGCCAGCAGCCAAGATTTAATGGGGCGGACTAATGAAAAACTGTTTTTT. This sequence encodes CASSQDLMGRTNEKLFF.

The chain couples TRBV9 to TRBJ2-6; D gene uncertain. Germline V gene sequence: CDR1 SGDLS, CDR2 YYNGEE. V lost 0 bases, J lost 0 bases, and 10 bases lay in between. This CDR3 region has 17 residues. The CDR3 loop is CASSVEVISSGANVLTF. The CDR3 DNA is TGTGCCAGCAGCGTAGAGGTAATAAGCTCTGGGGCCAACGTCCTGACTTTC.

The rearrangement links TRBV5-1 to TRBJ2-7; D uncertain. The CDR3 is 13 residues long. Germline lookup yields CDR1 SGHRS and CDR2 YFSETQ. Trimming shortened V by 0 bases and J by 2 bases, and 6 bases separated the two germline ends. CDR3 sequence: CASSLDATYEQYF. The CDR3 region has the DNA TGCGCCAGCAGCTTGGACGCCACCTACGAGCAGTACTTC. Based on the CDR3 plus reference TRBV5-1 and TRBJ2-7, the full variable domain is KAGVTQTPRYLIKTRGQQVTLSCSPISGHRSVSWYQQTPGQGLQFLFEYFSETQRNKGNFPGRFSGRQFSNSRSEMNVSTLELGDSALYLCASSLDATYEQYFGPGTRLTVT.

The gene calls are TRBV5-4 and TRBJ1-3, with D hard to call. V was clipped by 2 bases and J by 0 bases, with 6 bases between them. The CDR3 has 14 amino acids. The germline V gene encodes CDR1 SGHNT and CDR2 YYREEE (reference sequence). The CDR3 sequence: CASSFMGSGNTIYF. In nucleotides, the CDR3 is TGTGCCAGCAGCTTCATGGGCTCTGGAAACACCATATATTTT.

This chain links TRBV7-9 with TRBJ1-5, with D maybe TRBD1 (6 bases). Trimming removed 1 base from V and 5 bases from J, with 6 bases in between. Germline values: CDR1 SEHNR, CDR2 FQNEAQ (reference sequence). The CDR3 sequence is 13 residues long. CDR3 DNA sequence: TGTGCCAGCAGCTTAGAGGGGGATCAGCCCCAGCATTTT. Protein sequence: CASSLEGDQPQHF.

The chain is built from TRBV27 and TRBJ2-3; TRBD2 agrees at 10 bases. Germline loops: CDR1 MNHEY, CDR2 SMNVEV (reference sequence). J was trimmed by 0 bases and V by 4 bases; bases with no gene match: 4. The CDR3 is 16 amino acids. Written as DNA, the CDR3 is TGTGCCAGCAGTTCTCCACTAGCGGGGAGCACAGATACGCAGTATTTT. This sequence encodes CASSSPLAGSTDTQYF.

This clone was observed once. The V gene is TRBV19, the J gene TRBJ2-7; 7 bases are shared with TRBD1. Losses at the gene ends were 5 bases for V and 2 bases for J; bases not matched to a gene: 3. The CDR3 sequence is 13 residues long. The germline V gene encodes CDR1 LNHDA and CDR2 SQIVND (reference sequence). In DNA, the CDR3 is TGTGCCAGTAGTCCGGACAGGACCTACGAGCAGTACTTC. It encodes CASSPDRTYEQYF.

V usage is TRBV9 and J usage is TRBJ1-2, with a weak D call TRBD1 (6 bases). Germline lookup yields CDR1 SGDLS and CDR2 YYNGEE. Trimming took 3 bases from V and 4 from J, leaving 10 bases between them. CDR3 length: 13 amino acids. The CDR3 bases are TGTGCCAGCAGCGACGGCAGGGGCTATGGCTACACCTTC. Residues: CASSDGRGYGYTF.

J is TRBJ1-1 and V is TRBV24-1, with unresolved D. Trimming pared 4 bases from V and 1 base from J, leaving 6 bases between. The CDR3 loop spans 13 amino acids. CDR1 is KGHDR, CDR2 SFDVKD, per germline. The CDR3 DNA sequence: TGTGCCACCAGTGAAGGGAGGAACACTGAAGCTTTCTTT. Protein sequence: CATSEGRNTEAFF.

This chain joins TRBV5-1 and TRBJ2-7; D unresolved. The CDR3 is 14 amino acids. Germline CDR1 SGHRS, CDR2 YFSETQ. Trimming pared 0 bases from V and 5 bases from J, leaving 12 bases between. CDR3 in DNA: TGCGCCAGCAGCTTGGAGGTTGTAAGGGACGAGCAGTACTTC. The encoded protein is CASSLEVVRDEQYF.

This clone was seen just once. The J gene is TRBJ2-2, the V gene TRBV18, with D perhaps matching TRBD2 (6 bases). CDR1 and CDR2 from the germline V gene are KGHSH and LQKENI. The CDR3 contains 15 residues. Deletions cut 10 bases from V and 6 bases from J, with 21 bases between. This CDR3 is CATFAGSITPGELFF. The CDR3 nucleotides are TGTGCCACCTTTGCCGGGAGCATAACCCCCGGGGAGCTGTTTTTT.

CDR3 residues: CASRRQGVSTEAFF. The CDR3 DNA reads as TGTGCCAGCAGACGACAGGGGGTAAGCACTGAAGCTTTCTTT. The chain carries TRBV6-5 and TRBJ1-1; 9 bases agree with TRBD1. Trimming took 6 bases from V and 4 from J; bases not matched to a gene: 6. Germline CDR1 and CDR2: MNHEY and SVGAGI. The CDR3 consists of 14 residues.

The genes are TRBV5-1 and TRBJ1-2; D is possibly TRBD1 (6 bases). The CDR3 totals 15 residues. CDR1 is SGHRS and CDR2 is YFSETQ in the germline V gene. Trimming stripped 4 bases from V and 0 bases from J, with 13 bases between. The CDR3 reads CASSGRTEANYGYTF. For the CDR3, the DNA is TGCGCCAGCAGCGGCCGGACAGAAGCTAACTATGGCTACACCTTC.

The chain joins TRBV11-2 to TRBJ1-1; D possibly corresponds to TRBD1 (6 bases). The CDR3 consists of 16 residues. Trimming left V 3 bases short and J 1 base short, with 15 bases between. The germline CDR1 and CDR2 sequences are SGHAT and FQNNGV. The CDR3 is CASSFLRTVENTEAFF. As DNA, the CDR3 is TGTGCCAGCAGCTTCCTACGGACAGTCGAGAACACTGAAGCTTTCTTT.

The chain is built from TRBV2 and TRBJ2-3; no firm D call. Germline V lookup: CDR1 SNHLY, CDR2 FYNNEI. V dropped 4 bases and J dropped 2 bases, with 4 bases sitting between them. The CDR3 contains 12 residues. CDR3 protein: CASSGDTDTQYF. The CDR3 region has the DNA TGTGCCAGCAGTGGGGACACAGATACGCAGTATTTT.

The chain joins TRBV7-9 to TRBJ2-1; TRBD1 aligns across 9 bases. This CDR3 region has 18 residues. Germline V gives CDR1 SEHNR, CDR2 FQNEAQ (reference sequence). The V segment lost 5 bases and the J segment 3 bases; nucleotides outside the gene matches: 14. The DNA of the CDR3 is TGTGCCAGCAGCCGGACAGGGGTAAAACCCGAAGACTACAATGAGCAGTTCTTC. Its translation: CASSRTGVKPEDYNEQFF.

The chain recombines TRBV21-1 with TRBJ1-5. TRBV21-1 counts as a pseudogene. This CDR3 has 18 residues. The CDR3 protein is CASSNVEGPEFSNQPQHF. CDR3 nucleotides: TGTGCCAGCAGCAACGTCGAGGGGCCGGAATTTAGCAATCAGCCCCAGCATTTT.

V usage is TRBV4-2 and J usage is TRBJ2-4; TRBD2 agrees at 7 bases. The ends lost 1 base at V and 1 base at J; junction bases unmatched: 7. Germline V gene data show CDR1 as LGHNA and CDR2 as YNFKEQ. The CDR3 has 17 amino acids. In DNA form, the CDR3 reads TGTGCCAGCAGCCAAGGTGGCGGGAGTATGGCCAAAAACATTCAGTACTTC. It specifies CASSQGGGSMAKNIQYF.